Reported below is one T cell receptor beta chain. The antigen remains undetermined. Other nucleotide sequences from this sample produce the same CDR3. Treatment denoted: treatment-naive control, cytoreductive nephrectomy. Treatment-naive patients without radiation supplied the control tumors at nephrectomy. The source of the sample is a study of radiation and T cells in renal cell carcinoma. General study points: In nephrectomy-only tumors, top 100 clonotypes averaged 43%, versus around 54% irradiated. Dominant CDR3 motifs were more common in irradiated tumors than controls.

The ends were cut back, 1 base at V and 5 bases at J, with 5 bases in the middle. Germline lookup yields CDR1 SGHRS and CDR2 YFSETQ. The CDR3 totals 12 residues. Sequencing used immunoSEQ multiplex PCR; TCRdb keeps in-frame clones, though not all of them. The repertoire holds 14,000 to 15,000 clones, with approximately 60% as singletons. The chain links TRBV5-1 to TRBJ2-3, with D maybe TRBD1 (5 bases). The specimen comprised tumor tissue, sampled from a patient whose treatment was nephrectomy without radiotherapy. This TCR derives from a man in his fifties or sixties with renal cell carcinoma. The CDR3 is CASSLRGDTQYF. As DNA, the CDR3 is TGCGCCAGCAGCTTGAGGGGAGATACGCAGTATTTT.